The TCR beta chain described here comes from a study of blood T cells in healthy people across ages. General study findings and limits: Across samples, TCR beta diversity tracked strongly with naive T cell percentage.

This clonotype appeared a single time. Its antigen is undetermined. This clone may be a read error of a much larger clone one base away. Primed by a sample-barcoded 5' primer and a J-beta primer mix, a second PCR proceeded for roughly 6 to 12 cycles. TCRdb processed the 5' RACE reads anew with MiXCR; each CDR3 protein has one entry. The table has about 640,000 distinct CDR3 sequences, around 31% seen once. Each sample gave at least 7 million isolated PBMCs. Trimming shortened V by 3 bases and J by 3 bases, and 12 bases separated the two germline ends. Per germline, CDR1 DFQATT and CDR2 SNEGSKA (reference sequence). The CDR3 consists of 14 residues.

Sequenced: blood. The TCR originated in an elderly woman in good health. V usage is TRBV20-1 and J usage is TRBJ1-5; D might be TRBD1 (5 bases). In nucleotides, the CDR3 is TGCAGTGCTAGTTTAGGGGACTCCAATCAGCCCCAGCATTTT. Encoded protein: CSASLGDSNQPQHF.